The clone carrying this TCR beta chain showed up just a few times. These data come from a study of human T cells and chemical hapten exposure. Per germline, CDR1 KGHSH and CDR2 LQKENI. The CDR3 covers 15 residues. With V trimmed by 1 base and J by 5 bases, 5 bases remained unmatched. The library attached unique molecular identifiers to individual cDNA molecules. A single record per CDR3 protein comes from TCRdb applying MiXCR to the RACE reads. This table holds about 84,000 distinct CDR3 sequences, 10% to 14% found once. Time point described: patch test 3, about 24 weeks after DPC sensitization. The treatment: therapeutic diphenylcyclopropenone sensitization with weekly scalp DPC. Patch tests were applied only after blood draws. Unfractionated whole blood was the source from which total RNA was extracted.

The material sequenced was whole blood, taken in connection with sensitization to the hapten diphenylcyclopropenone (DPC). The sequence came from a woman aged 45 to 65 with alopecia areata. Some clones in this sample may be carry-over from other donors' samples. This chain uses TRBV18 with TRBJ2-7, with 10 bases aligning to TRBD1. CDR3 nucleotides: TGTGCCAGCTCACCACTTGGGACAGGGGCCCACGAGCAGTACTTC. Encoded protein: CASSPLGTGAHEQYF. Looking up the rest from reference TRBV18 and TRBJ2-7 gives the full variable domain: NAGVMQNPRHLVRRRGQEARLRCSPMKGHSHVYWYRQLPEEGLKFMVYLQKENIIDESGMPKERFSAEFPKEGPSILRIQQVVRGDSAAYFCASSPLGTGAHEQYFGPGTRLTVT.